There are many counts of the clone carrying this TCR beta chain. The antigen is unknown. This entry comes from a study of molecular identifiers for immune sequencing clone quantification. Notes on the study in general: Clones above 20 RNA copies held over 98% of effector molecules, under 1% in naive cells.

Trimming at V came to 6 bases and at J to 3 bases, leaving 11 bases not matched to a gene. Germline V gene data show CDR1 as MDHEN and CDR2 as SYDVKM. The CDR3 loop spans 17 amino acids. With 10%, 30% or 50% of RNA, about 20,000 to 1,000,000 naive CD8 T cells were sequenced. Bulk TCR library preparation followed previously described methods with listed TCR primers. TCRdb reanalysed the PCR reads using MiXCR and keeps one entry per CDR3 protein. The sample contains hundreds of thousands of distinct CDR3 sequences, 20% of which appear only once. The receptor comes from a human donor in good health. Some libraries in this study had Jurkat cell RNA spiked in. The specimen sequenced was naive CD8+ T cells from blood, with Jurkat cell RNA spiked in. Subset specified: FACS-sorted CD8+CD4-CCR7+CD45RA+ naive T cells. The V gene is TRBV28, the J gene TRBJ2-2; 9 bases align to TRBD2. The CDR3 here is CASRRNSGRLYTGELFF. The CDR3 nucleotides read TGTGCCAGCAGACGAAACAGCGGGAGGTTATACACCGGGGAGCTGTTTTTT.